This T cell receptor (beta chain) derives from a study of PD-1 blockade in classical Hodgkin lymphoma. Broader study findings: Complete responders had baseline diversity similar to newly diagnosed patients. There remain no defined causes for the repertoire differences, which possibly reflect disease activity or prior therapy. TCR diversity rose significantly by C4D1 in CD4+ but not CD8+ cells.

Points on this clone: Its matching antigen is unknown.

The data were produced by immunoSEQ multiplex PCR, yet TCRdb's version contains in-frame clones alone and is incomplete. This table has about 11,000 clones, around 72% appearing once. Each and every patient relapsed after autologous stem cell transplantation, and patients got differing brentuximab vedotin exposure. Complete response, partial response or progressive disease was each patient's best response. CDR3 length: 13 residues. CDR1 is SGDLS and CDR2 is YYNGEE in the germline V gene. V gave up 7 bases and J gave up 3 bases, with 10 bases separating them. This TCR derives from a human donor with classical Hodgkin lymphoma. V is TRBV9 and J is TRBJ1-4; weak D call: TRBD1 (5 bases). The input for sequencing was peripheral blood mononuclear cells (PBMCs), taken at baseline. The CDR3 loop is CASGDQPNEKLFF. For the CDR3, the DNA is TGTGCCAGCGGGGACCAGCCTAATGAAAAACTGTTTTTT.